This T cell receptor (beta chain) stems from a study of blood T cells in healthy people across ages. Using a J-beta primer mix together with a sample-barcoded 5' primer, a second PCR was run for about 6 to 12 cycles. TCRdb used MiXCR to reprocess the 5' RACE reads, holding one entry per CDR3 protein. The sample carries 800,000 or so distinct CDR3 sequences, around 50% recorded once. The authors isolated at least 7 million PBMCs per sample. Deletions cut 5 bases from V and 8 bases from J, with 13 bases between. Germline V CDR1 and CDR2: MDHEN, SYDVKM. The CDR3 has 12 amino acids. The clonotype originates from an older man in good health. The rearrangement joins TRBV28 to TRBJ2-7; D unclear. The material sequenced was blood. The DNA for the CDR3 is TGTGCCAGCAGTCCTCCGGGTGGCAAGCAGTACTTC. As protein: CASSPPGGKQYF.